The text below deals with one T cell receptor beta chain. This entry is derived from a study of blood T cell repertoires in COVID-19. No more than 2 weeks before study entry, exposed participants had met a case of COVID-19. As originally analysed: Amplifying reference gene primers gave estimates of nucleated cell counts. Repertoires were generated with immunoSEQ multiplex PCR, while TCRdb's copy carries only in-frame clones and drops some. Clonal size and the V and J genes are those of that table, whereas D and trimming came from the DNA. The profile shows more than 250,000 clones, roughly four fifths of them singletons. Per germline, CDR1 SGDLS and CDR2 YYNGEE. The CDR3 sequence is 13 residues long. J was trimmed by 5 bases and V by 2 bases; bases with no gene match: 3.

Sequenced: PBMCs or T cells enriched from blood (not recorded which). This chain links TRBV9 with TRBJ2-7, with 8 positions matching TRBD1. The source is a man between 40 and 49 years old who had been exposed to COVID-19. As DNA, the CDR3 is TGTGCCAGCAGCGTTGGGACAGGCGACGAGCAGTACTTC. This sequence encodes CASSVGTGDEQYF.